This T cell receptor (beta chain) was recorded in a study of early T cells in non-severe SARS-CoV-2 infection. Study in general: With bulk RNA from unsorted whole blood as input, sequencing yielded unpaired chains.

Study-level points and caveats: Comparison of clonotypes with VDJdb favored anti-spike CD8 responses while missing private and CD4 specificities.

V gave up 0 bases and J gave up 6 bases, with 3 bases separating them. Germline V gives CDR1 MGHRA, CDR2 YSYEKL. This CDR3 comprises 12 residues. Attachment of unique molecular identifiers was made to individual cDNA molecules. A single record per CDR3 protein comes from TCRdb applying MiXCR to the 5' RACE reads. The table lists about 61,000 distinct CDR3 sequences, 10% to 14% of them singletons, with under 2% in the top ten. There are many counts of this clonotype. The target antigen is unknown. The rearrangement uses TRBV4-1 and TRBJ2-1; D is undetermined. This clonotype originated in an adult who was a healthcare worker with PCR-confirmed SARS-CoV-2 infection or an uninfected control (not recorded which). Sequencing was performed on whole blood. The DNA for the CDR3 is TGCGCCAGCAGCCAAGATAGCAATGAGCAGTTCTTC. Encoded protein: CASSQDSNEQFF.